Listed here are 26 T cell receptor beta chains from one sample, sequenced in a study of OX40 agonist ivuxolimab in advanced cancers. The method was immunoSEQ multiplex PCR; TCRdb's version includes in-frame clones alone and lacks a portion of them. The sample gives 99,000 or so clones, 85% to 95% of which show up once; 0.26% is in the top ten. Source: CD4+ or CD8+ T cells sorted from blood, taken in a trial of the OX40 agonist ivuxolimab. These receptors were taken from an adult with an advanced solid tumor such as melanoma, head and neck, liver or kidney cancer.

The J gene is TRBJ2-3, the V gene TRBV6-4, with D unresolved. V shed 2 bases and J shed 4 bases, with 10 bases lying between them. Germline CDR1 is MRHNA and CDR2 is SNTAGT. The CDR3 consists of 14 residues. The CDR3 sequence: CASSDEFVSDTQYF. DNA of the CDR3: TGTGCCAGCAGTGACGAGTTTGTGTCAGATACGCAGTATTTT.

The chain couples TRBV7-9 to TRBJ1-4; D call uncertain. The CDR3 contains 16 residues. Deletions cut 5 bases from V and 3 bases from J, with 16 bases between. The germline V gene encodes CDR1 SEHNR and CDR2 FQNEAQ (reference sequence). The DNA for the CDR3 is TGTGCCAGCAGCCCTAGGACGCAGAGTGCTAATGAAAAACTGTTTTTT. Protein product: CASSPRTQSANEKLFF.

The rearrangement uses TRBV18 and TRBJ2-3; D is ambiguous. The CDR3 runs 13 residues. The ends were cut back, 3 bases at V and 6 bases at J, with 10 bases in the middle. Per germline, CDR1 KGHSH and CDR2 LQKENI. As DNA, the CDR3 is TGTGCCAGCTCACCGACATTGTCGGATACGCAGTATTTT. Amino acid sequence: CASSPTLSDTQYF.

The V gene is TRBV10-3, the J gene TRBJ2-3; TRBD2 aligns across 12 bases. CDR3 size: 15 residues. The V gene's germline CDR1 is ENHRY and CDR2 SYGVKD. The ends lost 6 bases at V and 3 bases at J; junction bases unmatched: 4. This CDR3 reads CAIRRGTSGTDTQYF. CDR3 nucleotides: TGTGCCATCAGACGCGGGACTAGCGGGACAGATACGCAGTATTTT.

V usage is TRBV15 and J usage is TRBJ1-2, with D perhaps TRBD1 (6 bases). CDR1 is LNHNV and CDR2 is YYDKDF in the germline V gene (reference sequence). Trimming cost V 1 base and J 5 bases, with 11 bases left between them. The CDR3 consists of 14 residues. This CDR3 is CATSRAGTLYGYTF. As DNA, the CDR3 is TGTGCCACCAGCAGAGCTGGGACATTGTATGGCTACACCTTC. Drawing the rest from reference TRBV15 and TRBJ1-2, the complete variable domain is DAMVIQNPRYQVTQFGKPVTLSCSQTLNHNVMYWYQQKSSQAPKLLFHYYDKDFNNEADTPDNFQSRRPNTSFCFLDIRSPGLGDTAMYLCATSRAGTLYGYTFGSGTRLTVV.

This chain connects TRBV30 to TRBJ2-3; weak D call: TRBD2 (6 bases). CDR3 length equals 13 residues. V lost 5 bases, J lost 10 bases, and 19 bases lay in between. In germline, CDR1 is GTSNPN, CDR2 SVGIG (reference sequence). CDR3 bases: TGTGCCTGGGCGCCGGGAAACTGGGAGGCGCAGTATTTT. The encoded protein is CAWAPGNWEAQYF. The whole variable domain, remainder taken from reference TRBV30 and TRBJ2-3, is SQTIHQWPATLVQPVGSPLSLECTVEGTSNPNLYWYRQAAGRGLQLLFYSVGIGQISSEVPQNLSASRPQDRQFILSSKKLLLSDSGFYLCAWAPGNWEAQYFGPGTRLTVL.

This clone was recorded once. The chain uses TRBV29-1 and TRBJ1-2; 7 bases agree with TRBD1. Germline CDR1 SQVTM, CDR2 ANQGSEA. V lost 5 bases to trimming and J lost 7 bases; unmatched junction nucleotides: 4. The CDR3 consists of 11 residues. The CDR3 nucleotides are TGCAGCGTTTCACAGGGGTCTGGCTACACCTTC. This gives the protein CSVSQGSGYTF.

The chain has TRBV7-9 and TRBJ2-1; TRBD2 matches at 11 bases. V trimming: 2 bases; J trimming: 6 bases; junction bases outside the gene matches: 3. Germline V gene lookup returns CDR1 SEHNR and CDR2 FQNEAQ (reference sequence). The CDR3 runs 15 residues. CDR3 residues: CASSLTSGSGNEQFF. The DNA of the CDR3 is TGTGCCAGCAGCTTAACTAGCGGGAGTGGCAATGAGCAGTTCTTC.

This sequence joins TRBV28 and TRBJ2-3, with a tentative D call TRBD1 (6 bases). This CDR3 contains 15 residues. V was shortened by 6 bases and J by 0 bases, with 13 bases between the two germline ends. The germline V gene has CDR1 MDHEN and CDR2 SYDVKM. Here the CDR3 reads CASSRGQPSTDTQYF. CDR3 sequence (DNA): TGTGCCAGCAGCCGCGGACAGCCAAGCACAGATACGCAGTATTTT. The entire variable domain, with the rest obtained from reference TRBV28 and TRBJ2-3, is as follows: DVKVTQSSRYLVKRTGEKVFLECVQDMDHENMFWYRQDPGLGLRLIYFSYDVKMKEKGDIPEGYSVSREKKERFSLILESASTNQTSMYLCASSRGQPSTDTQYFGPGTRLTVL.

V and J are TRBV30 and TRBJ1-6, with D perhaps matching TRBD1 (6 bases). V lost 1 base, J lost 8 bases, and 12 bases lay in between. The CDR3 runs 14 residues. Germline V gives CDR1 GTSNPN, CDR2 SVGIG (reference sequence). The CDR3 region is CAWSGGQPYSPLHF. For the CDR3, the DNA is TGTGCCTGGAGTGGTGGACAGCCGTATTCACCCCTCCACTTT.

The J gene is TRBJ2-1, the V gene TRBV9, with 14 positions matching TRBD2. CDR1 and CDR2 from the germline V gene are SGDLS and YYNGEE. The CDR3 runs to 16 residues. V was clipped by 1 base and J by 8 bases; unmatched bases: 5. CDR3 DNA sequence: TGTGCCAGCAGCGTATCCCGACTAGCGGGGGGGGATGAGCAGTTCTTC. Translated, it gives CASSVSRLAGGDEQFF.

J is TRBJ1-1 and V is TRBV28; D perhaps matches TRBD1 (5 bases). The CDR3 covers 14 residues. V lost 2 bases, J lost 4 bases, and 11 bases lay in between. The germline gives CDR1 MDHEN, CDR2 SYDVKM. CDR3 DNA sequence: TGTGCCAGCAGTTTACCCGTCGGGGGCACTGAAGCTTTCTTT. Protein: CASSLPVGGTEAFF.

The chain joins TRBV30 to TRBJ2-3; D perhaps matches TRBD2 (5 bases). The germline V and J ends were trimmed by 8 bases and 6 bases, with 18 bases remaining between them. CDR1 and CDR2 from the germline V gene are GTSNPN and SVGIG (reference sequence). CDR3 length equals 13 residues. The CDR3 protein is CARDKGVRDTQYF. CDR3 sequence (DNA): TGTGCCCGGGATAAGGGTGTTAGGGATACGCAGTATTTT.

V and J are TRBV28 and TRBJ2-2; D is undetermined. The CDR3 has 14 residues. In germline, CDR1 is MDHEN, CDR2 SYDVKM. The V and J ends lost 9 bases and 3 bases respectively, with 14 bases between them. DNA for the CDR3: TGTGCCAGTAGGGAAATTTGGCACACCGGGGAGCTGTTTTTT. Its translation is CASREIWHTGELFF.

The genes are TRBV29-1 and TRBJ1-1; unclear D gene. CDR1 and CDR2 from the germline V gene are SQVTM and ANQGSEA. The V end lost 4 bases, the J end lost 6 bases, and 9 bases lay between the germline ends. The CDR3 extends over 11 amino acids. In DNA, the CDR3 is TGCAGCGTTGTAGGGAGGCCTGAAGCTTTCTTT. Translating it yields CSVVGRPEAFF.

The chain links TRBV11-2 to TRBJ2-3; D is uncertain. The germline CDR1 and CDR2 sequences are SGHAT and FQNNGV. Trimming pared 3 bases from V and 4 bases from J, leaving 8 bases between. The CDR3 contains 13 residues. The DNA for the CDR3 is TGTGCCAGCAGCTTGGCCATGGCAGATACGCAGTATTTT. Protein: CASSLAMADTQYF.

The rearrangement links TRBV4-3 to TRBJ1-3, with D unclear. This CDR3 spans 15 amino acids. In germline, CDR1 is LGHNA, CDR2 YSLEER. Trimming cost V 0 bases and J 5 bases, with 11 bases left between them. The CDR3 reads CASSQDLRDRNTIYF. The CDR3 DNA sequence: TGCGCCAGCAGCCAAGATCTACGGGATAGAAACACCATATATTTT.

The DNA for the CDR3 is TGTGCCAGCAGTCGGGCCCCGATGGAGCCCCAGCATTTT. Amino acid sequence: CASSRAPMEPQHF. The chain uses TRBV9 and TRBJ1-5, with D uncertain. The CDR3 is made up of 13 amino acids. V lost 5 bases and J lost 8, with 14 bases in between. Germline V gives CDR1 SGDLS, CDR2 YYNGEE.

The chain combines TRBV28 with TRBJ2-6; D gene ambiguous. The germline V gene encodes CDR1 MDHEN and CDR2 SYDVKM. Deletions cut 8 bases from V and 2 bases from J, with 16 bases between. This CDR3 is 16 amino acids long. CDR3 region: CASADPQKPGANVLTF. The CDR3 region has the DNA TGTGCCAGCGCGGACCCGCAGAAACCTGGGGCCAACGTCCTGACTTTC. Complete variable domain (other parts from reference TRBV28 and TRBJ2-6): DVKVTQSSRYLVKRTGEKVFLECVQDMDHENMFWYRQDPGLGLRLIYFSYDVKMKEKGDIPEGYSVSREKKERFSLILESASTNQTSMYLCASADPQKPGANVLTFGAGSRLTVL.

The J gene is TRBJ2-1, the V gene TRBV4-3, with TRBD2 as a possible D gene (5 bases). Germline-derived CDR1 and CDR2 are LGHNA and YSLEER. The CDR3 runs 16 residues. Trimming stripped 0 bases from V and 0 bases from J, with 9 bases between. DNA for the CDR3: TGCGCCAGCAGCCAAGATCCGGGGTACTCCTACAATGAGCAGTTCTTC. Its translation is CASSQDPGYSYNEQFF.

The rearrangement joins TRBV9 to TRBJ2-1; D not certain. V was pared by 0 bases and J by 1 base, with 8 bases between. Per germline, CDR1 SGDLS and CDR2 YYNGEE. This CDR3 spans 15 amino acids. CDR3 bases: TGTGCCAGCAGCGTAGAGGCCCGATCCTACAATGAGCAGTTCTTC. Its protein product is CASSVEARSYNEQFF.

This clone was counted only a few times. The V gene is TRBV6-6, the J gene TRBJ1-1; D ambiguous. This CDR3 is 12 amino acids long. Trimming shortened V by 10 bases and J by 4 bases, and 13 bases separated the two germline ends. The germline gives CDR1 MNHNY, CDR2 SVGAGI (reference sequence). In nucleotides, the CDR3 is TGTGCCATCGCCGGAGCGATCACTGAAGCTTTCTTT. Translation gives CAIAGAITEAFF.

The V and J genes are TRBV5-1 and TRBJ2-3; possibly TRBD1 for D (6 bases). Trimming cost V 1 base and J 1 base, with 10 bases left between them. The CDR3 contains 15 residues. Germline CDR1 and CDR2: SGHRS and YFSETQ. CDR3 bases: TGCGCCAGCAGCTTGAACAGGGCCGGCACAGATACGCAGTATTTT. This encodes CASSLNRAGTDTQYF.

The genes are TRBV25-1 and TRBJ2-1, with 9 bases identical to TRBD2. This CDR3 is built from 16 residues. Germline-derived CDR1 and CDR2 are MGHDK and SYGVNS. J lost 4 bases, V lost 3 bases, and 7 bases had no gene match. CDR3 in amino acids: CASSEFRLADYNEQFF. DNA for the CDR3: TGTGCCAGCAGTGAGTTCAGACTAGCGGATTACAATGAGCAGTTCTTC.

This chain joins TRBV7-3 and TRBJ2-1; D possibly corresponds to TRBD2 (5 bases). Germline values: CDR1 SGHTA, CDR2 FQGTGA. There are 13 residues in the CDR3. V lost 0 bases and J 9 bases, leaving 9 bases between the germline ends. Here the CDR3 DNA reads TGTGCCAGCAGCTTAACCCCCCGGGGTGAGCAGTTCTTC. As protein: CASSLTPRGEQFF.

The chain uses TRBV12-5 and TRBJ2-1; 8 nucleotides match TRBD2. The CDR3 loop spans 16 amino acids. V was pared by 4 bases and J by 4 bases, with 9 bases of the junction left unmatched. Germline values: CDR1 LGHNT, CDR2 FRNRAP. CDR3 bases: TGTGCTAGTGGTTCCCCCGGGGGGGGAGGTTACAATGAGCAGTTCTTC. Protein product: CASGSPGGGGYNEQFF.